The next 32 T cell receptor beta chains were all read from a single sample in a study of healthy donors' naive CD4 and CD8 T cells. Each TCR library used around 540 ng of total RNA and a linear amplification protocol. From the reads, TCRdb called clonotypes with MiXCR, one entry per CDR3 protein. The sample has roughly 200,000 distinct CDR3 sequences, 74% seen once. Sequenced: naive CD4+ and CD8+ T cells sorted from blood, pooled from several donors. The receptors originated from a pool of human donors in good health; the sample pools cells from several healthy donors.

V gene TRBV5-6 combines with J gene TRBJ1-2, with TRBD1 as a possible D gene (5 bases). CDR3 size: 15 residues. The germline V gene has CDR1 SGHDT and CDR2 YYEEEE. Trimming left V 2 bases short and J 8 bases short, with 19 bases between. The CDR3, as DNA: TGTGCCAGCAGCTTCGGGTGGGACGGTCTAGGAGGCTACACCTTC. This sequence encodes CASSFGWDGLGGYTF. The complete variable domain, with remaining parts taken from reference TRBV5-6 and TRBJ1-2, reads DAGVTQSPTHLIKTRGQQVTLRCSPKSGHDTVSWYQQALGQGPQFIFQYYEEEERQRGNFPDRFSGHQFPNYSSELNVNALLLGDSALYLCASSFGWDGLGGYTFGSGTRLTVV.

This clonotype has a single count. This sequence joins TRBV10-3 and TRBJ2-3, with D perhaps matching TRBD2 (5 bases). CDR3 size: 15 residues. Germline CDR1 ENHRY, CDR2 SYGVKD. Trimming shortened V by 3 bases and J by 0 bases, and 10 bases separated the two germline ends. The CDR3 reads CAISEGGESTDTQYF. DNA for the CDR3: TGTGCCATCAGTGAAGGAGGAGAAAGCACAGATACGCAGTATTTT.

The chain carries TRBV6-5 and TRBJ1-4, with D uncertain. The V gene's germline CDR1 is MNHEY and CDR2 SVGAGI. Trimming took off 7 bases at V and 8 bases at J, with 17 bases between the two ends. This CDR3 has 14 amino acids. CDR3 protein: CASKYSVAAEKLFF. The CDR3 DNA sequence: TGTGCCAGCAAATACAGCGTCGCGGCGGAAAAACTGTTTTTT.

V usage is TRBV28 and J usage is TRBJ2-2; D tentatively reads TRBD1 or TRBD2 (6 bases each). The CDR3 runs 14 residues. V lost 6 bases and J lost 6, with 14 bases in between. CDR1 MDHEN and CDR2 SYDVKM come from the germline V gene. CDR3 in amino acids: CASRIRGRSGELFF. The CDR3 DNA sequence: TGTGCCAGCAGGATCCGGGGGCGGTCCGGGGAGCTGTTTTTT. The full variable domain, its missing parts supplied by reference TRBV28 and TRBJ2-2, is DVKVTQSSRYLVKRTGEKVFLECVQDMDHENMFWYRQDPGLGLRLIYFSYDVKMKEKGDIPEGYSVSREKKERFSLILESASTNQTSMYLCASRIRGRSGELFFGEGSRLTVL.

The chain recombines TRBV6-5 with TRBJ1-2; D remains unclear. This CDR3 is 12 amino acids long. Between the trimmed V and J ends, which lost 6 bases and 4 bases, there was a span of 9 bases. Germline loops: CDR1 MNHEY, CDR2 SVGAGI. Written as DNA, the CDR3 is TGTGCCAGCAGACGGCCAGTCTATGGCTACACCTTC. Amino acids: CASRRPVYGYTF.

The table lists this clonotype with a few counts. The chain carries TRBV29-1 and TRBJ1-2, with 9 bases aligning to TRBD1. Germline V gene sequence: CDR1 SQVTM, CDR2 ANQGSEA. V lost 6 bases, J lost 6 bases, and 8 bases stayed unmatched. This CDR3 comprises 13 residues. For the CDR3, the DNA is TGCAGCGTGGGACAGGGAGGTATTGATGGCTACACCTTC. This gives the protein CSVGQGGIDGYTF.

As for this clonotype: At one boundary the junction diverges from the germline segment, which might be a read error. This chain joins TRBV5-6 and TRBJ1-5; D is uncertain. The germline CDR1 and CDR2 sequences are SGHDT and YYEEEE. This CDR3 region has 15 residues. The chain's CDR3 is CASSLEGHRNQPQHF. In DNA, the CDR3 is TGCGCCAGCAGCTTGGAAGGTCATCGCAATCAGCCCCAGCATTTT. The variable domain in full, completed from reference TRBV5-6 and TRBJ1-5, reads DAGVTQSPTHLIKTRGQQVTLRCSPKSGHDTVSWYQQALGQGPQFIFQYYEEEERQRGNFPDRFSGHQFPNYSSELNVNALLLGDSALYLCASSLEGHRNQPQHFGDGTRLSIL.

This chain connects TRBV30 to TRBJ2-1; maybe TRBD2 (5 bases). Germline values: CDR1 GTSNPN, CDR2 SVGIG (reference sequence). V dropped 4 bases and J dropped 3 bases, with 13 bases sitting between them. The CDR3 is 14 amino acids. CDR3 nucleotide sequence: TGTGCCTGGAATACCCTAGCAGTCTACAATGAGCAGTTCTTC. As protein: CAWNTLAVYNEQFF.

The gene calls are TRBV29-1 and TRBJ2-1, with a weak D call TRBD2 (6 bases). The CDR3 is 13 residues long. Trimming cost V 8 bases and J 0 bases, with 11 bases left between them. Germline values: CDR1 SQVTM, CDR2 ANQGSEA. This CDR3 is CSSLAYSYNEQFF. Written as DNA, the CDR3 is TGCAGCTCACTAGCTTACTCCTACAATGAGCAGTTCTTC.

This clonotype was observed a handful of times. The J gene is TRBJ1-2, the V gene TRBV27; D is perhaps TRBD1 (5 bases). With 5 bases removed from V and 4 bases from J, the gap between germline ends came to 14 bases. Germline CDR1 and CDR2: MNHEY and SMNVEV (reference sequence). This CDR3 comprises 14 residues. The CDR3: CASSGRDGLYGYTF. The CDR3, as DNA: TGTGCCAGCAGTGGCCGGGACGGACTCTATGGCTACACCTTC.

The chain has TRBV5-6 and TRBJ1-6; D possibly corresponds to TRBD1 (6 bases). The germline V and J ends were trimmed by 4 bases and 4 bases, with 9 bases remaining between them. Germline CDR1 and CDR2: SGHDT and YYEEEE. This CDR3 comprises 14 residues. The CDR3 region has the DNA TGTGCCAGCAGCATCGGACAGTATAATTCACCCCTCCACTTT. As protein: CASSIGQYNSPLHF.

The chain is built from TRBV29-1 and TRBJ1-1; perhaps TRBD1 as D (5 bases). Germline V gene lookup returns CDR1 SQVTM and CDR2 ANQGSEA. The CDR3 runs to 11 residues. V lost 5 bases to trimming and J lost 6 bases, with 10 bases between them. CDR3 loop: CSVWGRAEAFF. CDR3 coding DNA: TGCAGCGTTTGGGGGAGGGCTGAAGCTTTCTTT.

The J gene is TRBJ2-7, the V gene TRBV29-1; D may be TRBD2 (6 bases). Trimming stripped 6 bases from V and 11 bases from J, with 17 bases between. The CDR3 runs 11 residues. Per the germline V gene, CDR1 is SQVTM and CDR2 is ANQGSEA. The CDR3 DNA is TGCAGCGTAACCGACGTACCGGGGGAGTACTTC. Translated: CSVTDVPGEYF.

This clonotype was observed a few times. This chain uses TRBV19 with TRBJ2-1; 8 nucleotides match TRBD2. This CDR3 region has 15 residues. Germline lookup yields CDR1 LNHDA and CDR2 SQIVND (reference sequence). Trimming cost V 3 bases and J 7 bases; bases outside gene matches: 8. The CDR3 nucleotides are TGTGCCAGTAGTATCCTTAGCGGGGTGGGGAATGAGCAGTTCTTC. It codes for CASSILSGVGNEQFF.

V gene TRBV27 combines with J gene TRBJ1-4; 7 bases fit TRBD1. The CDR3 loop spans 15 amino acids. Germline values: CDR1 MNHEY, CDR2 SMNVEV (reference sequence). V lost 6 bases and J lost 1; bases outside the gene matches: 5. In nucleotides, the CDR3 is TGTGCCAGCAGGAAGCGGACAGGAACTAATGAAAAACTGTTTTTT. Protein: CASRKRTGTNEKLFF.

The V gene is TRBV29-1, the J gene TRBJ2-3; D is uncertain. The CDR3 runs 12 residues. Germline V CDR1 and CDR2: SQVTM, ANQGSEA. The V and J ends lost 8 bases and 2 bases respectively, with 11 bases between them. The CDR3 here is CSKIGYTDTQYF. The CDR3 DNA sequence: TGCAGCAAGATCGGGTACACAGATACGCAGTATTTT.

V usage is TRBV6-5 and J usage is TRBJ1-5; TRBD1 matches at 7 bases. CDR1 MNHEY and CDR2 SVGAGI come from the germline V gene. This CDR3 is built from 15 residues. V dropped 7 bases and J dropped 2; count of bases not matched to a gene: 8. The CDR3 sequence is CASKRQGNGNQPQHF. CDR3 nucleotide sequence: TGTGCCAGCAAAAGACAGGGAAACGGCAATCAGCCCCAGCATTTT.

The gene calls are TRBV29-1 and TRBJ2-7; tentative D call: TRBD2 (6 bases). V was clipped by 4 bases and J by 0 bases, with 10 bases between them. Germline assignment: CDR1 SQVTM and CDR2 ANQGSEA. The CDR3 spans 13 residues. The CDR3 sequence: CSVVSGSSYEQYF. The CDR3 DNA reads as TGCAGCGTTGTTAGCGGCAGCTCCTACGAGCAGTACTTC.

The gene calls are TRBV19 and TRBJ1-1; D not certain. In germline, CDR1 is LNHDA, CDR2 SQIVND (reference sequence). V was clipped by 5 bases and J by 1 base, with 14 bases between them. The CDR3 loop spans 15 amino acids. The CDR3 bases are TGTGCCAGTAGTGTATCCCGGCTGGAGAACACTGAAGCTTTCTTT. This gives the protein CASSVSRLENTEAFF.

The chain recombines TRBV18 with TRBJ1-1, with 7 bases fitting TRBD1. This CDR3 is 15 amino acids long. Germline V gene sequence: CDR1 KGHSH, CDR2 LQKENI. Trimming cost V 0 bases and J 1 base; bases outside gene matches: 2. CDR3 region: CASSPPGTANTEAFF. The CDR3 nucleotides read TGTGCCAGCTCACCACCCGGGACAGCGAACACTGAAGCTTTCTTT.

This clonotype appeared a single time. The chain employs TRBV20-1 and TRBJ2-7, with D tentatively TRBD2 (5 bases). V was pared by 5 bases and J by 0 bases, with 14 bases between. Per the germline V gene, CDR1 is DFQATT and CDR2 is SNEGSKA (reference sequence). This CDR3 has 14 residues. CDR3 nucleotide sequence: TGCAGTGCTCCCGAGAGGACTTTCTCCTACGAGCAGTACTTC. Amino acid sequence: CSAPERTFSYEQYF.

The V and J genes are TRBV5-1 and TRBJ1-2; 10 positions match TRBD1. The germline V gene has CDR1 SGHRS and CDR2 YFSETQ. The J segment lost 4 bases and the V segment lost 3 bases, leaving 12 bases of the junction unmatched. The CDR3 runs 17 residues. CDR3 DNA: TGCGCCAGCAGCTCCATACCGCCGGGACAGGGGACCTATGGCTACACCTTC. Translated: CASSSIPPGQGTYGYTF.

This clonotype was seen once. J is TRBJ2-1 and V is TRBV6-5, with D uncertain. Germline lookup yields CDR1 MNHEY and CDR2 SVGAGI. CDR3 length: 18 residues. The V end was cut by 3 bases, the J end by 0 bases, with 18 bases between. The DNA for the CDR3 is TGTGCCAGCAGTTATCGGCGAATGGCACCAAACTCCTACAATGAGCAGTTCTTC. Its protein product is CASSYRRMAPNSYNEQFF.

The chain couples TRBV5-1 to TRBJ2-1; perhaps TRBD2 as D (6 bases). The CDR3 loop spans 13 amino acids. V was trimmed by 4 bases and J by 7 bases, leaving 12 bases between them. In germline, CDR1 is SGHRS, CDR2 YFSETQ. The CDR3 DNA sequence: TGCGCCAGCAGCCCGTATCTAGCGAATGAGCAGTTCTTC. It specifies CASSPYLANEQFF.

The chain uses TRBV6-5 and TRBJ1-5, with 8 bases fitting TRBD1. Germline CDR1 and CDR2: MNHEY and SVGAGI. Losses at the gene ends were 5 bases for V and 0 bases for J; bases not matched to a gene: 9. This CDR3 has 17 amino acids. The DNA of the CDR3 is TGTGCCAGCAGTCAACGACAGGGGCGGTATAGCAATCAGCCCCAGCATTTT. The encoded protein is CASSQRQGRYSNQPQHF.

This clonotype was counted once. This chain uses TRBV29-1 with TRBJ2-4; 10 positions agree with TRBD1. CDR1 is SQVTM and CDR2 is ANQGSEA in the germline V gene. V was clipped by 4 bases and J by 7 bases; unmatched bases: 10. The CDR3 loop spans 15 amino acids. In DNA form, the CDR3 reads TGCAGCGTTGCGGAGTCCGGGACAGGGGTGAACATTCAGTACTTC. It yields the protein CSVAESGTGVNIQYF.

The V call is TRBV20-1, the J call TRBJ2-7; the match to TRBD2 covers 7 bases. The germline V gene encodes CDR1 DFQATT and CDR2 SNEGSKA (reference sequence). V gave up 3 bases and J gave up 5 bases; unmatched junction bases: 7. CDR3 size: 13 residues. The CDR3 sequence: CSASGRLFHEQYF. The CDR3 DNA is TGCAGTGCTAGCGGGAGGCTCTTCCACGAGCAGTACTTC.

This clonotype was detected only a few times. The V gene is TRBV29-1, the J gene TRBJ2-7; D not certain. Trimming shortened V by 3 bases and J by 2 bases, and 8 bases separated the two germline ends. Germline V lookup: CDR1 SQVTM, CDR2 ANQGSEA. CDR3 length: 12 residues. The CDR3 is CSVEQRPYEQYF. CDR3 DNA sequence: TGCAGCGTTGAGCAGAGGCCCTACGAGCAGTACTTC.

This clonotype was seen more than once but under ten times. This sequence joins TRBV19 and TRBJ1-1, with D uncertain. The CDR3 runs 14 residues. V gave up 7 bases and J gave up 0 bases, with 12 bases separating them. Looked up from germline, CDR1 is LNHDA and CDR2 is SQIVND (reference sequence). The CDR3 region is CASTPNRMNTEAFF. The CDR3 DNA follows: TGTGCCAGTACTCCGAACCGTATGAACACTGAAGCTTTCTTT.

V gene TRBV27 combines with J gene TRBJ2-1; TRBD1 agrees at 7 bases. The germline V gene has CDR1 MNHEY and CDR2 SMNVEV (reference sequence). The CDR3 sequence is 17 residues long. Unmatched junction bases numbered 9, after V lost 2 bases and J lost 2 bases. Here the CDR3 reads CASSLVGDSVAYNEQFF. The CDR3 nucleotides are TGTGCCAGCAGTTTAGTTGGGGACAGCGTCGCCTACAATGAGCAGTTCTTC.

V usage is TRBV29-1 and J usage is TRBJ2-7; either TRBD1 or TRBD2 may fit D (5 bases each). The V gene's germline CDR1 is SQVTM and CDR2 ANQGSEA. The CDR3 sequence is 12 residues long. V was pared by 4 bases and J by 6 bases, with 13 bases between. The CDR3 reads CSVASGSGEQYF. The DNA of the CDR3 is TGCAGCGTTGCCTCAGGGAGTGGCGAGCAGTACTTC.

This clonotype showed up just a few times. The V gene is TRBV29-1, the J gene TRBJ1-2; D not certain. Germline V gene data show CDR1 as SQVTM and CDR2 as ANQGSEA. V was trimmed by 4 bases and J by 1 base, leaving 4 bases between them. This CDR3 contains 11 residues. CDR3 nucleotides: TGCAGCGTTGGGGTTAACTATGGCTACACCTTC. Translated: CSVGVNYGYTF.